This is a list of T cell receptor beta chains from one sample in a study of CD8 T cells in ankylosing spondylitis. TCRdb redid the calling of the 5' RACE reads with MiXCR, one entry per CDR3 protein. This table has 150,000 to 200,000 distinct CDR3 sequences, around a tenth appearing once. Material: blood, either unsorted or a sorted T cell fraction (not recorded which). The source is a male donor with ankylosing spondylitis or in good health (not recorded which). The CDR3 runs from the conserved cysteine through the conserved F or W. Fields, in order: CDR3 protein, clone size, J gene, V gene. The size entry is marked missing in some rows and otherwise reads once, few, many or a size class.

CASSTDQIEETQYF	few	TRBJ2-5	TRBV12-3/TRBV12-4
CASSLGIHEQFF	-	TRBJ2-1	TRBV7-9
CASSELGGQGVQPQHF	-	TRBJ1-5	TRBV6-1
CASSLEGQGTNNEQFF	many	TRBJ2-1	TRBV5-1
CASSITSSYNEQFF	many	TRBJ2-1	TRBV10-1
CSVEGAGANEKLFF	many	TRBJ1-4	TRBV29-1
CATSSPTTPSGRNNEQFF	many	TRBJ2-1	TRBV15
CASSYRLPTLSGANVLTF	few	TRBJ2-6	TRBV27
CASSRSYPETQYF	many	TRBJ2-5	TRBV12-3/TRBV12-4
CTSSQDRARSSQPQHF	-	TRBJ1-5	TRBV1
CSASRLAGGPYETQYF	many	TRBJ2-5	TRBV20-1
CSAQTTGTGSYNEQFF	-	TRBJ2-1	TRBV20-1
CASSVDGSSNTGELFF	many	TRBJ2-2	TRBV9
CASSFGQGVGTEAFF	few	TRBJ1-1	TRBV7-2
CSASIAGGTDTQYF	many	TRBJ2-3	TRBV20-1
CASSPGQGKWSGELFF	-	TRBJ2-2	TRBV4-3
CASGEQYF	many	TRBJ2-7	TRBV6-2/TRBV6-3
CSVYDRENYGYIF	few	TRBJ1-2	TRBV29-1
CASSAPGQGATGYTF	many	TRBJ1-2	TRBV5-4
CASSRGQERAFF	-	TRBJ1-1	TRBV3-1
CASSLTWTEGTEAFF	many	TRBJ1-1	TRBV7-6
CSAGPGLAQDTQYF	-	TRBJ2-3	TRBV20-1
CASTVSLGTDTQYF	many	TRBJ2-3	TRBV5-1
CASSIDGTSGYTDTQYF	few	TRBJ2-3	TRBV19
CSASGGRTDTQYF	many	TRBJ2-3	TRBV20-1
CASRGRLANDYNEQFF	many	TRBJ2-1	TRBV12-3/TRBV12-4
CASSRLAGVTYNEQFF	many	TRBJ2-1	TRBV12-3/TRBV12-4
CASSKSQNTEAFF	-	TRBJ1-1	TRBV5-1
CSSGAGVWSDTQYF	-	TRBJ2-3	TRBV20-1
CSAAGQLYTYEQYF	-	TRBJ2-7	TRBV20-1
CASTGPGQETQYF	many	TRBJ2-5	TRBV5-1
CASSPPFHTGAGELFF	many	TRBJ2-2	TRBV18
CASSLWQGSYEQYF	many	TRBJ2-7	TRBV7-9
CSRRTATNYGYTF	-	TRBJ1-2	TRBV20-1
CASSWGLRGAYNEQFF	many	TRBJ2-1	TRBV28
CASSGLAENTGELFF	many	TRBJ2-2	TRBV6-1
CASQDRGQDNEQFF	-	TRBJ2-1	TRBV19
CATSRAAYTDTQYF	many	TRBJ2-3	TRBV15
CASSLGLADSSYEQYF	few	TRBJ2-7	TRBV7-9
CASSETSGRALGEQFF	many	TRBJ2-1	TRBV2
CSARDPRATEAFF	many	TRBJ1-1	TRBV20-1
CAIRLGRGGGALNEQFF	-	TRBJ2-1	TRBV10-3
CASSRTGDGEQYF	many	TRBJ2-7	TRBV4-3
CASSLRGRRWDTEAFF	many	TRBJ1-1	TRBV28
CASSSAGGMGTEAFF	many	TRBJ1-1	TRBV5-8
CASSQDSPQPQHF	few	TRBJ1-5	TRBV4-1
CATSDPLVGTSTDTQYF	-	TRBJ2-3	TRBV24-1
CASSQVRASGGETQYF	-	TRBJ2-5	TRBV4-2
CASSRQSIGAGELFF	few	TRBJ2-2	TRBV19
CASSFMGPGEKLFF	many	TRBJ1-4	TRBV12-3/TRBV12-4
CSVALDEQFF	few	TRBJ2-1	TRBV29-1
CASTPPPLARTGELFF	many	TRBJ2-2	TRBV2
CASSLVGAPPQHF	many	TRBJ1-5	TRBV5-1
CASSLNSGSIYEQYF	-	TRBJ2-7	TRBV5-1
CASSQVAGFAYEQYF	many	TRBJ2-7	TRBV4-3